The rows below give T cell receptor beta chains drawn from one sample of a study of beta chain features in type 1 diabetes. Using immunoSEQ multiplex PCR, the repertoire was profiled, and TCRdb retains in-frame clones only, with some absent. The data contain hundreds of thousands of clones, approximately 11% of them seen just once; the ten biggest clones take up 0.015%. Sequences were obtained from naive CD4+ T cells from blood. These receptors originate from a woman aged 30 to 39 in good health. CDR3s include the opening cysteine and the closing phenylalanine or tryptophan. Fields, in order: D gene, J gene, clone size, V gene, CDR3 protein, CDR3 DNA. The D gene is left open where the match is weak. Expanded clones are given a class, and other clones once, few, many or no size at all.

>.|TRBJ2-5|few|TRBV7-3
CASSPYGRQETQYF
TGTGCCAGCAGCCCGTACGGTCGCCAAGAGACCCAGTACTTC
>TRBD2|TRBJ2-4|few|TRBV19
CASTAGGPVQYF
TGTGCCAGTACAGCGGGAGGGCCGGTTCAGTACTTC
>TRBD2|TRBJ2-1|.|TRBV29-1
CSVDGASGINYNEQFF
TGCAGCGTTGATGGGGCTAGCGGGATTAACTACAATGAGCAGTTCTTC
>.|TRBJ2-1|.|TRBV4-2
CASSQEWRLEQFF
TGTGCCAGCAGCCAAGAATGGCGGCTTGAGCAGTTCTTC
>TRBD2|TRBJ2-7|.|TRBV4-3
CASSQGPSGSYEQYF
TGCGCCAGCAGCCAAGGCCCTAGCGGGAGCTACGAGCAGTACTTC
>.|TRBJ2-7|.|TRBV28
CASRYITGSTYEQYF
TGTGCCAGCAGATATATCACAGGGTCGACCTACGAGCAGTACTTC
>.|TRBJ2-1|few|TRBV6-5
CASSYGASYNEQFF
TGTGCCAGCAGTTACGGAGCATCCTACAATGAGCAGTTCTTC
>TRBD2|TRBJ2-3|.|TRBV9
CASSVGLLAGVTDTQYF
TGTGCCAGCAGCGTGGGGCTGCTAGCGGGAGTCACAGATACGCAGTATTTT
>TRBD1|TRBJ1-4|.|TRBV30
CAWSVQGGEKLFF
TGTGCCTGGAGTGTTCAGGGGGGAGAAAAACTGTTTTTT
>.|TRBJ2-2|.|TRBV28
CASSFGTNTGELFF
TGTGCCAGCAGTTTCGGGACGAACACCGGGGAGCTGTTTTTT
>.|TRBJ2-1|.|TRBV7-3
CASSLTQGLFNEQFF
TGTGCCAGCAGCTTAACCCAGGGGTTATTCAATGAGCAGTTCTTC
>.|TRBJ2-7|.|TRBV20-1
CSARELVEQYF
TGCAGTGCTAGAGAACTTGTGGAGCAGTACTTC
>.|TRBJ2-5|.|TRBV7-8
CASSGAETQYF
TGTGCCAGCAGCGGAGCCGAGACCCAGTACTTC
>.|TRBJ2-5|few|TRBV10-3
CAISVRGDDQETQYF
TGTGCCATCAGTGTGCGCGGCGATGACCAAGAGACCCAGTACTTC
>TRBD2|TRBJ2-1|.|TRBV19
CASSETSGRSEQFF
TGTGCCAGTAGTGAGACTAGCGGGAGGAGCGAGCAGTTCTTC
>TRBD1|TRBJ2-2|.|TRBV2
CASSTLPGGTGELFF
TGTGCCAGCAGTACCCTGCCAGGGGGCACCGGGGAGCTGTTTTTT
>.|TRBJ1-2|.|TRBV5-4
CASSKQDLEGGYTF
TGTGCCAGCAGCAAACAGGACTTGGAGGGTGGCTACACCTTC
>.|TRBJ2-5|.|TRBV5-1
CASSPRGYGQETQYF
TGCGCCAGCAGCCCTAGGGGGTACGGCCAAGAGACCCAGTACTTC
>.|TRBJ2-1|few|TRBV20-1
CSARGEGGQFF
TGCAGTGCGCGAGGCGAAGGGGGGCAGTTCTTC
>.|TRBJ2-7|.|TRBV7-2
CASSFRRESTYEQYF
TGTGCCAGCAGTTTTCGCAGGGAATCTACCTACGAGCAGTACTTC
>.|TRBJ2-5|few|TRBV5-1
CASSLAGSGDSETQYF
TGCGCCAGCAGCTTGGCCGGGTCAGGGGATTCGGAGACCCAGTACTTC
>.|TRBJ1-1|.|TRBV2
CASRIEGRFTEAFF
TGTGCCAGCCGGATAGAGGGCAGGTTCACTGAAGCTTTCTTT
>TRBD1|TRBJ1-5|few|TRBV4-3
CASSPHAETGIYNQPQHF
TGCGCCAGCAGCCCCCATGCCGAGACAGGGATCTACAATCAGCCCCAGCATTTT
>TRBD1|TRBJ2-2|few|TRBV30
CAWRLQGTGELFF
TGTGCCTGGAGGCTACAGGGGACCGGGGAGCTGTTTTTT
>.|TRBJ1-4|few|TRBV15
CATSRTGGGEKLFF
TGTGCCACCAGCAGAACCGGGGGGGGAGAAAAACTGTTTTTT
>.|TRBJ2-1|few|TRBV19
CASSQTDNEQFF
TGTGCCAGTAGTCAAACAGACAATGAGCAGTTCTTC
>TRBD1|TRBJ1-2|few|TRBV25-1
CASSEPIGQGSNYGYTF
TGTGCCAGCAGTGAACCAATCGGACAGGGCAGTAACTATGGCTACACCTTC
>.|TRBJ2-2|few|TRBV10-3
CAISEGQLNTGELFF
TGTGCCATCAGTGAGGGACAGTTGAACACCGGGGAGCTGTTTTTT
>TRBD1|TRBJ2-5|.|TRBV5-6
CASSSLTGTGRETQYF
TGTGCCAGCAGCTCCTTGACCGGGACAGGGCGGGAGACCCAGTACTTC
>TRBD2|TRBJ2-4|few|TRBV7-3
CASSRTSGAKNIQYF
TGTGCCAGCAGCCGTACTAGCGGTGCCAAAAACATTCAGTACTTC